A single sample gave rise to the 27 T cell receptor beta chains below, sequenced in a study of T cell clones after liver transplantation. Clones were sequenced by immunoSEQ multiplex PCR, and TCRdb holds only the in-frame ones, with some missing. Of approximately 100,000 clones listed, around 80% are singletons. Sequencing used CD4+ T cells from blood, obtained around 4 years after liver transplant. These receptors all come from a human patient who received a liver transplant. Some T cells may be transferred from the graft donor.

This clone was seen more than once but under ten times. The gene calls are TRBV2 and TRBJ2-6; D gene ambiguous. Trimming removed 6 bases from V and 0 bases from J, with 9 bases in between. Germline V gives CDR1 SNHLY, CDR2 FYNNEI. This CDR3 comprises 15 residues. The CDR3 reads CASRLGGSGANVLTF. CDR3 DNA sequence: TGTGCCAGCAGATTAGGCGGCTCTGGGGCCAACGTCCTGACTTTC.

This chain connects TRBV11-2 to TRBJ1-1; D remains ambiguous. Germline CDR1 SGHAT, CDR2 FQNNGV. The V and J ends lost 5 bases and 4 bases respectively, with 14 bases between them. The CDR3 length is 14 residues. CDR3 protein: CASSPRRRGTEAFF. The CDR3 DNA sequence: TGTGCCAGCAGCCCCCGCCGACGGGGCACTGAAGCTTTCTTT.

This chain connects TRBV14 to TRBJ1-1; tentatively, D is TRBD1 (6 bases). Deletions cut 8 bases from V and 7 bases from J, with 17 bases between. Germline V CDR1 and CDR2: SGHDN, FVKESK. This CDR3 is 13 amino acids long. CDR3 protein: CASGLTGSGEAFF. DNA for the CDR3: TGTGCCAGCGGCTTAACAGGGAGCGGTGAAGCTTTCTTT.

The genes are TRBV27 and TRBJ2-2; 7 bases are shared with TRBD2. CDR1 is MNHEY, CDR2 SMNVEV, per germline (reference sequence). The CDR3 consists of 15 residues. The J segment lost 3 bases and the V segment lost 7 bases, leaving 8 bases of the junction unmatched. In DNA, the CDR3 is TGTGCCAGCAAAGCGGTAGCGGGCTACACCGGGGAGCTGTTTTTT. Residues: CASKAVAGYTGELFF.

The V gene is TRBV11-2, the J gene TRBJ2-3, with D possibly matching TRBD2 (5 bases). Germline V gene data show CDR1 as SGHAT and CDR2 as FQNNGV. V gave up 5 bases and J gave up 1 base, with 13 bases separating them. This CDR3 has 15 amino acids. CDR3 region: CASSAVALGTDTQYF. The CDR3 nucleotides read TGTGCCAGCAGCGCGGTAGCGCTGGGCACAGATACGCAGTATTTT. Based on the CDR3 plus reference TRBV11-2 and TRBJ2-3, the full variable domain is EAGVAQSPRYKIIEKRQSVAFWCNPISGHATLYWYQQILGQGPKLLIQFQNNGVVDDSQLPKDRFSAERLKGVDSTLKIQPAKLEDSAVYLCASSAVALGTDTQYFGPGTRLTVL.

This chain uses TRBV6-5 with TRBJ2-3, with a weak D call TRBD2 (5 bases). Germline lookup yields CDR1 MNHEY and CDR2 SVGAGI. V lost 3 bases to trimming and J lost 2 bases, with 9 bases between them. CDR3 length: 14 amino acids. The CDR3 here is CASSYTGYTDTQYF. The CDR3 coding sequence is TGTGCCAGCAGTTATACGGGGTACACAGATACGCAGTATTTT.

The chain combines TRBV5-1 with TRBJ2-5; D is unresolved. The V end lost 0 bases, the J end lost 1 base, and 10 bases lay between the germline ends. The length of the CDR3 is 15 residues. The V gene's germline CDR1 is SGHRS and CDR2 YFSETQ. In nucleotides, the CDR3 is TGCGCCAGCAGCTTGGCGGGCCAGTTCCAAGAGACCCAGTACTTC. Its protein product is CASSLAGQFQETQYF.

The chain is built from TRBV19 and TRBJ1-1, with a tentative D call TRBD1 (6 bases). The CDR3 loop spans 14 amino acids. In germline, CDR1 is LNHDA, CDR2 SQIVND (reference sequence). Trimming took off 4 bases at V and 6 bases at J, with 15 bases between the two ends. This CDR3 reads CASSTTRGAPEAFF. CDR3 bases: TGTGCCAGTAGTACAACTAGGGGGGCGCCTGAAGCTTTCTTT.

The CDR3, as DNA: TGTGCCAGCAGCTTACTCAGGGGCGGAGGCGAAAAACTGTTTTTT. As protein: CASSLLRGGGEKLFF. This sequence joins TRBV7-2 and TRBJ1-4; a possible D gene is TRBD1 (6 bases). This CDR3 region has 15 residues. The V gene's germline CDR1 is SGHTA and CDR2 FQGNSA. With 2 bases removed from V and 8 bases from J, the gap between germline ends came to 15 bases.

The CDR3 loop is CASSRTSGTASGANVLTF. In nucleotides, the CDR3 is TGTGCCAGCAGCCGGACTAGCGGGACCGCCTCTGGGGCCAACGTCCTGACTTTC. The genes are TRBV7-3 and TRBJ2-6; 12 bases agree with TRBD2. Looked up from germline, CDR1 is SGHTA and CDR2 is FQGTGA. V was pared by 5 bases and J by 0 bases, with 5 bases of the junction left unmatched. The CDR3 totals 18 residues.

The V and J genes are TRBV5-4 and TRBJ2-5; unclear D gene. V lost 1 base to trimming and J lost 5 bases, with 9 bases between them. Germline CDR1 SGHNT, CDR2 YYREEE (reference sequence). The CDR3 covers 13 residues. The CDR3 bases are TGTGCCAGCAGCTTGTACGCTATTGAGACCCAGTACTTC. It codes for CASSLYAIETQYF.

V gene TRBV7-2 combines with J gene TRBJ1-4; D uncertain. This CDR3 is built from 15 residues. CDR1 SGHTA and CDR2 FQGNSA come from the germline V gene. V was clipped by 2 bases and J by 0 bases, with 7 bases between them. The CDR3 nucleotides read TGTGCCAGCAGCTTACATGGAGCAACTAATGAAAAACTGTTTTTT. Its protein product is CASSLHGATNEKLFF.

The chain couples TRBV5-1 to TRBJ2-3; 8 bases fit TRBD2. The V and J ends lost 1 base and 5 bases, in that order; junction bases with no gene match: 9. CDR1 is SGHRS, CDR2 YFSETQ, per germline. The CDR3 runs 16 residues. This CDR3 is CASSLSGAGVVDTQYF. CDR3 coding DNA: TGCGCCAGCAGCTTGTCGGGAGCGGGAGTTGTAGATACGCAGTATTTT.

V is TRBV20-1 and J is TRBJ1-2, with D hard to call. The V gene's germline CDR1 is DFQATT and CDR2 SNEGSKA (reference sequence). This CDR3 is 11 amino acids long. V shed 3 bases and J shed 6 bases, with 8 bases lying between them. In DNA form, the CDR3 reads TGCAGTGCTAGCGCGGGGAATGGCTACACCTTC. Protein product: CSASAGNGYTF.

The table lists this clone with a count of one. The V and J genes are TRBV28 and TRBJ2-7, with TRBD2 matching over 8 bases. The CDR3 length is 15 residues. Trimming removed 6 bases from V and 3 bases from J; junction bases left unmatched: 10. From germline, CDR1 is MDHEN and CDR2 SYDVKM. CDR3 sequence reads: CASSHRGGIHYEQYF. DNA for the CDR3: TGTGCCAGCAGCCACCGGGGGGGGATCCACTACGAGCAGTACTTC.

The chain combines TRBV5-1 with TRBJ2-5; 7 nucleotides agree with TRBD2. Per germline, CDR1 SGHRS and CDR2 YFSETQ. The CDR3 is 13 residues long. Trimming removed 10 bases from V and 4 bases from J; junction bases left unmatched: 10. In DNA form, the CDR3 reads TGCGCCTCCGGGGCGGGAGCGGGAGAGACCCAGTACTTC. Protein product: CASGAGAGETQYF.

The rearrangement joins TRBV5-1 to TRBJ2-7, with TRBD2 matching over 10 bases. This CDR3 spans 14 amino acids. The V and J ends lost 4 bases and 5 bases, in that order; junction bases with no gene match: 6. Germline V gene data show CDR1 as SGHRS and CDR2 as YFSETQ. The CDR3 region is CASSQGLAFDEQYF. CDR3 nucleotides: TGCGCCAGCAGCCAGGGACTAGCGTTTGACGAGCAGTACTTC. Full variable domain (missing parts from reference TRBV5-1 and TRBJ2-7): KAGVTQTPRYLIKTRGQQVTLSCSPISGHRSVSWYQQTPGQGLQFLFEYFSETQRNKGNFPGRFSGRQFSNSRSEMNVSTLELGDSALYLCASSQGLAFDEQYFGPGTRLTVT.

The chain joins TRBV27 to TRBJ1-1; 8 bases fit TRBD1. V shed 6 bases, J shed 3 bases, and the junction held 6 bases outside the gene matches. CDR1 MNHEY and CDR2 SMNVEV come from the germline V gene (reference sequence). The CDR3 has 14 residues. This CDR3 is CASRLQGEYTEAFF. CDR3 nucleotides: TGTGCCAGCAGGCTACAGGGGGAGTACACTGAAGCTTTCTTT.

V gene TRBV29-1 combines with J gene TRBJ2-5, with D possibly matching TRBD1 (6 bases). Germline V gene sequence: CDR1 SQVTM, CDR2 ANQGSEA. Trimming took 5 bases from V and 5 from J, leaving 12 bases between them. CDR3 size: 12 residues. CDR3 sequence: CSVYYRGETQYF. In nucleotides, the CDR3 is TGCAGCGTTTATTATAGGGGGGAGACCCAGTACTTC.

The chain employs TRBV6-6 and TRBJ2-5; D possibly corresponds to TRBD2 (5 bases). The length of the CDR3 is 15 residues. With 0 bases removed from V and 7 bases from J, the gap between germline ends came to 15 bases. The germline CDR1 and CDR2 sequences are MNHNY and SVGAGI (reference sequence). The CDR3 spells CASSYSTPDGGTQYF. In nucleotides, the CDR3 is TGTGCCAGCAGTTACTCAACCCCCGACGGAGGGACCCAGTACTTC.

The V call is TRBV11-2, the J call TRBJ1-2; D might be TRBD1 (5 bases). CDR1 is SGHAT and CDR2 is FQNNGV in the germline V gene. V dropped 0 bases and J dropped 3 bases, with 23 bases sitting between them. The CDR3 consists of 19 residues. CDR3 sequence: CASSLDHQTASRSYYGYTF. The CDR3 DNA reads TGTGCCAGCAGCTTAGACCACCAGACAGCCTCCCGTTCCTACTATGGCTACACCTTC.

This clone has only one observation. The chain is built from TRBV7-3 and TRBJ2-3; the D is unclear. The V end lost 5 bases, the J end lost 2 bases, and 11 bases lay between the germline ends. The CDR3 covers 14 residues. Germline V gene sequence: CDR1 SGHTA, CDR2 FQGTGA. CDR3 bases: TGTGCCAGCAGCCCCACTCGGAACACAGATACGCAGTATTTT. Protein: CASSPTRNTDTQYF. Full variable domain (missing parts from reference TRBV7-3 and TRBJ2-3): GAGVSQTPSNKVTEKGKYVELRCDPISGHTALYWYRQSLGQGPEFLIYFQGTGAADDSGLPNDRFFAVRPEGSVSTLKIQRTERGDSAVYLCASSPTRNTDTQYFGPGTRLTVL.

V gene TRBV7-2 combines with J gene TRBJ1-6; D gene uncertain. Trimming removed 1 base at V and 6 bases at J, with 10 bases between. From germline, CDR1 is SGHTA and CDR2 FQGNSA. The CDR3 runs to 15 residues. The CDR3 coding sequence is TGTGCCAGCAGCTTAGACGGCAGGAGTAATTCACCCCTCCACTTT. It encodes CASSLDGRSNSPLHF.

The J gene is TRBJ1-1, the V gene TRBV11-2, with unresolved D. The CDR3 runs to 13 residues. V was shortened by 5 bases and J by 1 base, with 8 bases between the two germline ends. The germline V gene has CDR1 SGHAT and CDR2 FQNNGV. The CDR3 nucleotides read TGTGCCAGCAGCAGACAACCGAACACTGAAGCTTTCTTT. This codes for CASSRQPNTEAFF.

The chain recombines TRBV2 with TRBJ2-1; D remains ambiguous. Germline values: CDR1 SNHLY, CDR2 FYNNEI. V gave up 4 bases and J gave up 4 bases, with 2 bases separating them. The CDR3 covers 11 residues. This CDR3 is CASSGYNEQFF. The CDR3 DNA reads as TGTGCCAGCAGTGGTTACAATGAGCAGTTCTTC.

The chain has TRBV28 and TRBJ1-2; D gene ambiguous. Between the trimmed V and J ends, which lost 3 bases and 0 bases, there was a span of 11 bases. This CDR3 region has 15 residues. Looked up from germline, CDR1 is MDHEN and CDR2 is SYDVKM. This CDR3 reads CASSLEGRANYGYTF. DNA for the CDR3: TGTGCCAGCAGTTTGGAAGGGAGAGCTAACTATGGCTACACCTTC.

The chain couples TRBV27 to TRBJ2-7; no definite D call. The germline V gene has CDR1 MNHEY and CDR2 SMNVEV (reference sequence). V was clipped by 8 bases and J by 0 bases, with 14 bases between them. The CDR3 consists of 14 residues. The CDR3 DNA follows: TGTGCCAGCTCCCCAACCTGGAACTCCTACGAGCAGTACTTC. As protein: CASSPTWNSYEQYF.